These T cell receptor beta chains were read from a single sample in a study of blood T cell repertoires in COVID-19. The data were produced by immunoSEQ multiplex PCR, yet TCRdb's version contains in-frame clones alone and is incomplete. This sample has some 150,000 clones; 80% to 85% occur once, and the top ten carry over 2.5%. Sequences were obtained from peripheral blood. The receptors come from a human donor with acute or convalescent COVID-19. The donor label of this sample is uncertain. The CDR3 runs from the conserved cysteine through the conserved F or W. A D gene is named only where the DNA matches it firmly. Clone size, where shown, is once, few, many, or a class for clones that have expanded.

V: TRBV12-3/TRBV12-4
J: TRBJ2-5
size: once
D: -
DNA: TGTGCCAGCAGTTTAGAGGGGCCCGAGACCCAGTACTTC
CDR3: CASSLEGPETQYF

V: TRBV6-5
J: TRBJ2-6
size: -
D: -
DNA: TGTGCCAGCAGCGCTACAGGGTCTGGGGCCAACGTCCTGACTTTC
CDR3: CASSATGSGANVLTF

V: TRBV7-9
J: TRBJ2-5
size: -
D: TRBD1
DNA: TGTGCCAGCAGCCCGGGGGACAGGGGGATTCAAGAGACCCAGTACTTC
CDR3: CASSPGDRGIQETQYF

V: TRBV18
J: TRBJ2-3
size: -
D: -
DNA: TGTGCCAGCTCACCACCGTCGAGCACAGATACGCAGTATTTT
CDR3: CASSPPSSTDTQYF

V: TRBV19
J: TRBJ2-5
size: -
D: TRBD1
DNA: TGTGCCAGTAGACCCGACAGGGGACAGACCCAGTACTTC
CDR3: CASRPDRGQTQYF

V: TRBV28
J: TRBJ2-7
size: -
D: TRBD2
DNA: TGTGCCTGCGGGCGGGAGGGTACCTACGAGCAGTACTTC
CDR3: CACGREGTYEQYF

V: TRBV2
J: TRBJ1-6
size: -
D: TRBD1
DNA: TGTGCCAGCAGTTCGGGACAGGTTTTGGATTCACCCCTCCACTTT
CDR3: CASSSGQVLDSPLHF

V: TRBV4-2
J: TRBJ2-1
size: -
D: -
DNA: TGTGCCAGCAGCCAAGATCGTGTCGGGAAGGGATCCTACAATGAGCAGTTCTTC
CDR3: CASSQDRVGKGSYNEQFF

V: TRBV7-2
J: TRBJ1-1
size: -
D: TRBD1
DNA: TGTGCCAGCAGCTTGACGACAGGGACGAACACTGAAGCTTTCTTT
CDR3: CASSLTTGTNTEAFF

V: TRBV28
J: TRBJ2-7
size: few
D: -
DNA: TGTGCCAGCAGTTTGTCAGTCTCCTACGAGCAGTACTTC
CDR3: CASSLSVSYEQYF

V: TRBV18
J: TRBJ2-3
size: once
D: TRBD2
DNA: TGTGCCAGCTCACCACCATCGGGACTAGCGGGCACAGATACGCAGTATTTT
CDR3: CASSPPSGLAGTDTQYF

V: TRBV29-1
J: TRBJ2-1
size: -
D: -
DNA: TGCAGCGTTTCCAACACGAGGCGGAATGAGCAGTTCTTC
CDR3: CSVSNTRRNEQFF

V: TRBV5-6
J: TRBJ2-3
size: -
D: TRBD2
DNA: TGTGCCAGCAGCTTTGGACTAGCGGGAGGTACGCAGTATTTT
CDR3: CASSFGLAGGTQYF

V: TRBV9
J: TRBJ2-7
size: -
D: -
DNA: TGTGCCAGCAGCGAGCCCCCCGGTAGTCAGGGTTCTACGTCCGAGCAGTACTTC
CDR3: CASSEPPGSQGSTSEQYF

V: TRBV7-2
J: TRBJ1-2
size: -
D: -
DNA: TGTGCCAGCAGCTCACGGACAGTCTATGGCTACACCTTC
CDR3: CASSSRTVYGYTF

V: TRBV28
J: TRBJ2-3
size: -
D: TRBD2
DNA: TGTGCCAGCAGTTCCCCACGCGGGAGGGGCACAGATACGCAGTATTTT
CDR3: CASSSPRGRGTDTQYF

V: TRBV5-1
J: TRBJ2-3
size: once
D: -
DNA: TGCGCCAGCAGCTTGCGGGAAACAGATACGCAGTATTTT
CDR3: CASSLRETDTQYF

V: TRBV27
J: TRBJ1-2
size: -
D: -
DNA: TGTGCCAGCAGTTTATTCCGGGGGGCAGGCTATGGCTACACCTTC
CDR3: CASSLFRGAGYGYTF

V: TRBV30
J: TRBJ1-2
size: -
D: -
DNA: TGTTGCGTTGGGGGGATCTATGGCTACACCTTC
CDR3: CCVGGIYGYTF

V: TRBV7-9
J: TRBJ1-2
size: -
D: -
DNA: TGTGCCAGCAGCGGCAGTAACTATGGCTACACCTTC
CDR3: CASSGSNYGYTF

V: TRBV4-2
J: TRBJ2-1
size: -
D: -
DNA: TGTGCCAGCAGCCAGGCCGTCCAAGGGGTCCCTTTCTTC
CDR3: CASSQAVQGVPFF

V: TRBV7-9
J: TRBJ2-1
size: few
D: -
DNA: TGTGCCAGCAGCTTAGAGGGAACAGGTACTGATGAGCAGTTCTTC
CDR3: CASSLEGTGTDEQFF

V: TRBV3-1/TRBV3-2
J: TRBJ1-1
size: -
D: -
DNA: TGTGCCAGCAGCCATTGGGGGGGGAACGGGGAAGCTTTCTTT
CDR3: CASSHWGGNGEAFF

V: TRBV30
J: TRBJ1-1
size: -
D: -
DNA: TGTGCCTGGAGTGCAGGGGAGGGAACTGAAGCTTTCTTT
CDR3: CAWSAGEGTEAFF

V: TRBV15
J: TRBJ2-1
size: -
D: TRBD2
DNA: TGTGCCACCAGCAGAGCGTCTAGCGGGGGGGCCGAGCAGTTCTTC
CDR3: CATSRASSGGAEQFF

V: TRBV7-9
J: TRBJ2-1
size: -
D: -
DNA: TGTGCCAGCAGCTTAGCGGGGGGGGCCGGGGAGTTCTTC
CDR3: CASSLAGGAGEFF

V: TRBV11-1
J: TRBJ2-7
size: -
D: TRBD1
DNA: TGTGCCAGCAGCTTAGCGCACCAGGGGGACTCCTACGAGCAGTACTTC
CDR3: CASSLAHQGDSYEQYF

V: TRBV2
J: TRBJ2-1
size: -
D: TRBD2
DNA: TGTGCCAGCAGCGACTCTAGCGGGGGGCGAGGTGAGCAGTTCTTC
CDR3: CASSDSSGGRGEQFF

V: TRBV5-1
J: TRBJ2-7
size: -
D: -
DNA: TGCGCCAGCAGCCCCTCGACAGATTCCTACGAGCAGTACTTC
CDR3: CASSPSTDSYEQYF

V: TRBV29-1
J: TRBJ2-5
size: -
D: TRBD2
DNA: TGCAGCGCGGGGACTAGCGGGAGTTTACCCCAAGAGACCCAGTACTTC
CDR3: CSAGTSGSLPQETQYF

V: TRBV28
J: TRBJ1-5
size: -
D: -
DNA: TGTGCCAGCAGGAAGGGCGGGGCTACAAATCAGCCCCAGCATTTT
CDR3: CASRKGGATNQPQHF

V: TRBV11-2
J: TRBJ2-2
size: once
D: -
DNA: TGTGCCAGCAGCTTACGGGAGACCGGGGAGCTGTTTTTT
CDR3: CASSLRETGELFF

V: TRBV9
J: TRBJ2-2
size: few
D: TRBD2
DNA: TGTGCCAGCAGCGTAGAAGGGACTAGAGGGGCCGGGGAGCTGTTTTTT
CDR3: CASSVEGTRGAGELFF

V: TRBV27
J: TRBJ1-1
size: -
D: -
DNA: TGTGCCAGCAGTTCGGCCGGGGGAAACACTGAAGCTTTCTTT
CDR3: CASSSAGGNTEAFF

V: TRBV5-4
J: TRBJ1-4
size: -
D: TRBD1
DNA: TGTGCCAGCAGCGCGAACAGGGGGCTTCGGGAAAAACTGTTTTTT
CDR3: CASSANRGLREKLFF

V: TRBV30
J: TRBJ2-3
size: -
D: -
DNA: TGTGCCTGGAGTGTGGGAGTGACAGATACGCAGTATTTT
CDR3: CAWSVGVTDTQYF

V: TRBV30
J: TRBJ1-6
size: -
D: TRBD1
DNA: TGTGCCTCCCTTGGACAGGGGGCGGGTTCACCCCTCCACTTT
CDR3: CASLGQGAGSPLHF

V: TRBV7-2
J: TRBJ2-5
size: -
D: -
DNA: TGTGCCAGCAGCTTAGGCGGATACCAAGAGACCCAGTACTTC
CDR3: CASSLGGYQETQYF

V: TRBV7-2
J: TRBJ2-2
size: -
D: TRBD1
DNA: TGTGCCAGCAGCTTACAGGGGGACACCGGGGAGCTGTTTTTT
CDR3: CASSLQGDTGELFF

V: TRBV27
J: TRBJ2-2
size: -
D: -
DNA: TGTGCCAGCAGACCCACAGGGAGAGGCACCGGGGAGCTGTTTTTT
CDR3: CASRPTGRGTGELFF

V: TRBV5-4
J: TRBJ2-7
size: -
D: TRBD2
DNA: TGTGCCAGCAGCTTGGCTAGCGGGAGTGTGTACGAGCAGTACTTC
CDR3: CASSLASGSVYEQYF

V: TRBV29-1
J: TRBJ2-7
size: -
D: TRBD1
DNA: TGCAGCGTTGAATGGCAGGGGGCAACTAGATACGAGCAGTACTTC
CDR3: CSVEWQGATRYEQYF

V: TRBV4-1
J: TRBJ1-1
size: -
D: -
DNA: TGCGCCAGCAGCCAAGATAGCCTGGGGCTGGGGACTGAAGCTTTCTTT
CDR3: CASSQDSLGLGTEAFF

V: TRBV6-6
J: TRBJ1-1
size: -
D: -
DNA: TGTGCCAGCAGTTACTCTCACAGTACGAACACTGAAGCTTTCTTT
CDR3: CASSYSHSTNTEAFF

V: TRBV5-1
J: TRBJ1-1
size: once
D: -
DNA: TGCGCCAGCAGCCCCAGGGGCCAGGCTGAAGCTTTCTTT
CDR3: CASSPRGQAEAFF

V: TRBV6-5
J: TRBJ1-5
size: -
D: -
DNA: TGTGCCAGCAGCCTTGACAGGAATCAGCCCCAGCATTTT
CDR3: CASSLDRNQPQHF

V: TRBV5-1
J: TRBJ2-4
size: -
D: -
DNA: TGCGCCAGCAGCTTGGCCTGGGGCGGCGGATTAGCCAAAAACATTCAGTACTTC
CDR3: CASSLAWGGGLAKNIQYF

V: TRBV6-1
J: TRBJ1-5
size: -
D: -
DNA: TGTGCCAGCAGTGAAAAGGGAGGCAGCAATCAGCCCCAGCATTTT
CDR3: CASSEKGGSNQPQHF

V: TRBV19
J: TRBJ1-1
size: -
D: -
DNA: TGTGCCAGTAGTATAGCGGAAGGCCGGGGCACTGAAGCTTTCTTT
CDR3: CASSIAEGRGTEAFF

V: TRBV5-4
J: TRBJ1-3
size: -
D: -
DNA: TGTGCCAGCAGCCCGGGAGGGGGAGCAGCAGGAAACACCATATATTTT
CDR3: CASSPGGGAAGNTIYF

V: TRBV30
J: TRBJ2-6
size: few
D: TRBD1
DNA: TGTGCCTGGAAAAGGGGGCGGTCCCTCCCTGGGGCCAACGTCCTGACTTTC
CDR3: CAWKRGRSLPGANVLTF

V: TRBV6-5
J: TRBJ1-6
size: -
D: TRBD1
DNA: TGTGCCAGCAGCCCGGGGACAGGTAGATCCCTCCACTTT
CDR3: CASSPGTGRSLHF